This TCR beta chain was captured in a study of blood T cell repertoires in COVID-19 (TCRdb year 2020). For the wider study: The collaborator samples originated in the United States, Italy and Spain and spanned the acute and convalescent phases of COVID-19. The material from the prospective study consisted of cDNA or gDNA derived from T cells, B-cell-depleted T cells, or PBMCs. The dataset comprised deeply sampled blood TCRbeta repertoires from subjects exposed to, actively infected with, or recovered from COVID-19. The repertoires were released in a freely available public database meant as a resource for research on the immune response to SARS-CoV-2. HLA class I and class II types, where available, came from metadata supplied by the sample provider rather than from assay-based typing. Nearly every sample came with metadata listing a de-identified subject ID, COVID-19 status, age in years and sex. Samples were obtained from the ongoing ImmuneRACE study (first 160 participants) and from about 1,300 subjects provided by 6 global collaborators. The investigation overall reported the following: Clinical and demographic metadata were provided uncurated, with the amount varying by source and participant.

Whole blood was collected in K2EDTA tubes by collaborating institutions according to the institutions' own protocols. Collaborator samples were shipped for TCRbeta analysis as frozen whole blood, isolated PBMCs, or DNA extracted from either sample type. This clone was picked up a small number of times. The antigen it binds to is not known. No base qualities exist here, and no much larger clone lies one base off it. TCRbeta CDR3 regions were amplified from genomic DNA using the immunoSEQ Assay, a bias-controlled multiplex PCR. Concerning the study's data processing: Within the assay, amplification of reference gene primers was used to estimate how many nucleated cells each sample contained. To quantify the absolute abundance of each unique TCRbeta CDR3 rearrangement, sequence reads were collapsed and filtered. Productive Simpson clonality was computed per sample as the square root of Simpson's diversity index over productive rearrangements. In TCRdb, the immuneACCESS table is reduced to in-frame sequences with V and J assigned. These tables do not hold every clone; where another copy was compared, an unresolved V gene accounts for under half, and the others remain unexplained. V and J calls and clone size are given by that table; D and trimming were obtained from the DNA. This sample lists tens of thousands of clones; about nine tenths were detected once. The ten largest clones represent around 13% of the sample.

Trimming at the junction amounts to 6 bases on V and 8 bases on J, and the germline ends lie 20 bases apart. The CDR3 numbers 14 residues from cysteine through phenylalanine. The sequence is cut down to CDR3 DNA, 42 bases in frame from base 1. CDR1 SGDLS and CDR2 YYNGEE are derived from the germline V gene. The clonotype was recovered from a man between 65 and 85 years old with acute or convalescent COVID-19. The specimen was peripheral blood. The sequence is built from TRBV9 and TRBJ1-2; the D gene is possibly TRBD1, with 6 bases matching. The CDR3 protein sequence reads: CASTSSQGLGGYTF. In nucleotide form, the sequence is TGTGCCAGCACCTCAAGCCAGGGGCTGGGAGGCTACACCTTC.